This T cell receptor (beta chain) was recovered during a study of T-cell memory formation after mild COVID-19. Each CDR3 protein gets one entry after TCRdb re-called the 5' RACE reads with MiXCR. The table lists 250,000 to 350,000 distinct CDR3 sequences, roughly 19% of them singletons. The receptor was derived from a man younger than 35 who had mild COVID-19 (a few samples of this study predate the infection). Cell type and time point are not known. Sequencing input: PBMCs or a T cell subset sorted from them (not recorded which).

The CDR3 DNA reads TGTGCCAGCAGTGCTACAGGGTCGATCCAAGAGACCCAGTACTTC. Its translation: CASSATGSIQETQYF. The chain has TRBV7-9 and TRBJ2-5, with D perhaps TRBD1 (6 bases). Per germline, CDR1 SEHNR and CDR2 FQNEAQ (reference sequence). With 6 bases removed from V and 1 base from J, the gap between germline ends came to 15 bases. This CDR3 is 15 amino acids long. Supplemented by reference TRBV7-9 and TRBJ2-5, the full variable domain reads DTGVSQNPRHKITKRGQNVTFRCDPISEHNRLYWYRQTLGQGPEFLTYFQNEAQLEKSRLLSDRFSAERPKGSFSTLEIQRTEQGDSAMYLCASSATGSIQETQYFGPGTRLLVL.